The 29 T cell receptor beta chains listed next were all sequenced from one sample in a study of T cell repertoires in cytomegalovirus infection. TCRdb re-called the reads with MiXCR, one entry per CDR3 protein. The table has around 99,000 distinct CDR3 sequences, 25% to 30% seen once. Their antigen targets remain unknown. This sample comprised CD8+ T cells from cultured PBMCs, obtained from culture after CMV antigen stimulation. These receptors all stem from a human donor in good health (CMV status not recorded). Some clones in this sample may be carry-over from other donors' samples.

This clonotype was seen repeatedly, ten times or more. The chain carries TRBV20-1 and TRBJ2-3, with 15 nucleotides matching TRBD2. V was clipped by 3 bases and J by 0 bases; unmatched bases: 7. Germline V lookup: CDR1 DFQATT, CDR2 SNEGSKA (reference sequence). The length of the CDR3 is 18 residues. Written as DNA, the CDR3 is TGCAGTGCTAGGCCGGGACTAGCGGGGGGTCGGAGCACAGATACGCAGTATTTT. The encoded protein is CSARPGLAGGRSTDTQYF.

This clonotype came up many times. This rearrangement joins TRBV7-2 to TRBJ2-7; D not certain. The germline V gene encodes CDR1 SGHTA and CDR2 FQGNSA. Trimming left V 1 base short and J 7 bases short, with 20 bases between. The CDR3 has 16 amino acids. CDR3 residues: CASSLGRAEDSREQYF. Written as DNA, the CDR3 is TGTGCCAGCAGCTTAGGTCGGGCAGAGGATTCTCGGGAGCAGTACTTC. The whole variable domain, remainder taken from reference TRBV7-2 and TRBJ2-7, is GAGVSQSPSNKVTEKGKDVELRCDPISGHTALYWYRQSLGQGLEFLIYFQGNSAPDKSGLPSDRFSAERTGGSVSTLTIQRTQQEDSAVYLCASSLGRAEDSREQYFGPGTRLTVT.

This clonotype was seen ten or more times. V is TRBV20-1 and J is TRBJ2-3; 8 bases map to TRBD1. Unmatched junction bases numbered 8, after V lost 7 bases and J lost 2 bases. Germline CDR1 DFQATT, CDR2 SNEGSKA (reference sequence). The CDR3 contains 14 residues. The CDR3 DNA follows: TGCAGTGTGACAGGGGCCGTAGACACAGATACGCAGTATTTT. Translating gives CSVTGAVDTDTQYF.

This clonotype occurred a few times. The V call is TRBV11-2, the J call TRBJ1-1; 9 bases fit TRBD1. The length of the CDR3 is 17 residues. Germline CDR1 and CDR2: SGHAT and FQNNGV. Trimming at V came to 3 bases and at J to 1 base, leaving 9 bases not matched to a gene. The CDR3 sequence: CASSFIRGQGPNTEAFF. The CDR3 bases are TGTGCCAGCAGCTTTATCCGGGGACAGGGACCGAACACTGAAGCTTTCTTT.

CDR3: CASSLSGTVYEQYF. CDR3 in DNA: TGTGCCAGCAGTTTGTCAGGGACAGTCTACGAGCAGTACTTC. This sequence joins TRBV28 and TRBJ2-7, with 7 bases that match TRBD1. Germline loops: CDR1 MDHEN, CDR2 SYDVKM. CDR3 length: 14 residues. V dropped 3 bases and J dropped 3; count of bases not matched to a gene: 5.

The rearrangement uses TRBV5-5 and TRBJ1-1; 7 positions match TRBD1. This CDR3 has 13 residues. Per germline, CDR1 SGHKS and CDR2 YYEKEE (reference sequence). V was clipped by 0 bases and J by 6 bases; unmatched bases: 2. The CDR3 region is CASSLATGSEAFF. CDR3 DNA sequence: TGTGCCAGCAGCTTGGCGACAGGGTCTGAAGCTTTCTTT.

This clonotype has ten or more counts. This chain links TRBV7-2 with TRBJ1-6; D unresolved. Trimming left V 2 bases short and J 7 bases short, with 21 bases between. Looked up from germline, CDR1 is SGHTA and CDR2 is FQGNSA. The CDR3 contains 18 residues. The CDR3 sequence is CASSLHITANLGNSPLHF. As DNA, the CDR3 is TGTGCCAGCAGCTTACATATTACGGCAAATCTAGGGAATTCACCCCTCCACTTT. The entire variable domain, with the rest obtained from reference TRBV7-2 and TRBJ1-6, is as follows: GAGVSQSPSNKVTEKGKDVELRCDPISGHTALYWYRQSLGQGLEFLIYFQGNSAPDKSGLPSDRFSAERTGGSVSTLTIQRTQQEDSAVYLCASSLHITANLGNSPLHFGNGTRLTVT.

This clonotype appeared a few times. The CDR3 DNA sequence: TGTGCCACCAGTGAGCTAGCGGGGGGGCATGGTGAGCAGTTCTTC. It encodes CATSELAGGHGEQFF. This rearrangement joins TRBV24-1 to TRBJ2-1; the match to TRBD2 covers 12 bases. The germline V gene has CDR1 KGHDR and CDR2 SFDVKD. The CDR3 sequence is 15 residues long. Trimming cost V 4 bases and J 9 bases; bases outside gene matches: 6.

This chain links TRBV27 with TRBJ1-1, with TRBD1 matching 7 bases. Trimming cost V 4 bases and J 4 bases; bases outside gene matches: 6. The CDR3 sequence is 14 residues long. Germline CDR1 is MNHEY and CDR2 is SMNVEV (reference sequence). CDR3 in amino acids: CASSSSSGGTEAFF. For the CDR3, the DNA is TGTGCCAGCAGTTCGTCCTCAGGGGGCACTGAAGCTTTCTTT.

This clonotype was counted a single time. The rearrangement uses TRBV7-9 and TRBJ1-6, with D possibly matching TRBD1 (6 bases). The CDR3 has 14 amino acids. Trimming took off 3 bases at V and 8 bases at J, with 11 bases between the two ends. CDR1 SEHNR and CDR2 FQNEAQ come from the germline V gene (reference sequence). This CDR3 is CASSLRPGDSPLHF. CDR3 DNA: TGTGCCAGCAGCTTGCGACCAGGGGATTCACCCCTCCACTTT.

The chain couples TRBV19 to TRBJ1-6; D is unresolved. The germline V gene encodes CDR1 LNHDA and CDR2 SQIVND (reference sequence). Trimming pared 3 bases from V and 10 bases from J, leaving 10 bases between. The CDR3 has 13 amino acids. The CDR3 region is CASSIRRESPLHF. The CDR3 region has the DNA TGTGCCAGTAGTATTCGGAGGGAATCACCCCTCCACTTT.

This clonotype has just a few counts. The V and J genes are TRBV24-1 and TRBJ1-5; 7 bases map to TRBD1. The CDR3 length is 17 residues. The V segment lost 2 bases and the J segment 0 bases; nucleotides outside the gene matches: 6. Germline CDR1 reads KGHDR; CDR2 reads SFDVKD. CDR3 sequence (DNA): TGTGCCACCAGTGATTCGAGGGACAGCAATAGCAATCAGCCCCAGCATTTT. Protein sequence: CATSDSRDSNSNQPQHF.

There are many counts of this clonotype. The chain joins TRBV7-6 to TRBJ2-7; no clear D gene. This CDR3 is built from 13 residues. CDR1 is SGHVS, CDR2 FNYEAQ, per germline. V lost 5 bases and J lost 2, with 10 bases in between. CDR3 sequence reads: CASSTEAPYEQYF. As DNA, the CDR3 is TGTGCCAGCAGCACCGAGGCCCCCTACGAGCAGTACTTC.

This clonotype has only a few counts. The chain links TRBV6-1 to TRBJ1-4; no definite D call. V dropped 0 bases and J dropped 6 bases, with 11 bases sitting between them. There are 15 residues in the CDR3. Germline V gives CDR1 MNHNS, CDR2 SASEGT. DNA for the CDR3: TGTGCCAGCAGTGAAGCTCTAGGGTTTGATGAAAAACTGTTTTTT. It is translated as CASSEALGFDEKLFF.

The chain carries TRBV20-1 and TRBJ2-3; 10 nucleotides match TRBD2. Germline trimming cut 0 bases from V and 5 bases from J; bases unmatched to any gene: 5. Germline CDR1 is DFQATT and CDR2 is SNEGSKA (reference sequence). The CDR3 length is 15 residues. Here the CDR3 reads CSARDLAGDIDTQYF. DNA of the CDR3: TGCAGTGCTAGAGATCTAGCGGGGGATATAGATACGCAGTATTTT.

The rearrangement joins TRBV7-2 to TRBJ2-3; 8 bases align to TRBD2. Germline CDR1 reads SGHTA; CDR2 reads FQGNSA. J gave up 2 bases and V 2 bases, and 6 bases lay outside the gene matches. The length of the CDR3 is 16 residues. The CDR3 DNA follows: TGTGCCAGCAGCTTAATGGCGGGGGGCAACACAGATACGCAGTATTTT. The encoded protein is CASSLMAGGNTDTQYF.

In its sample, this clonotype was seen many times. The chain combines TRBV7-6 with TRBJ2-7; 7 bases agree with TRBD1. The CDR3 is 14 residues long. CDR1 SGHVS and CDR2 FNYEAQ come from the germline V gene. Trimming at V came to 5 bases and at J to 2 bases, leaving 6 bases not matched to a gene. The CDR3 loop is CASSPTGNPYEQYF. CDR3 nucleotides: TGTGCCAGCAGCCCGACAGGGAACCCCTACGAGCAGTACTTC.

The rearrangement uses TRBV7-6 and TRBJ2-2; possible D gene TRBD1, 7 bases. The V gene lost 5 bases and the J gene lost 2 bases, with 21 bases spanning the gap. There are 18 residues in the CDR3. The germline CDR1 and CDR2 sequences are SGHVS and FNYEAQ. DNA for the CDR3: TGTGCCAGCAGCCAACCGAGGACAGGAGGGGGAAACACCGGGGAGCTGTTTTTT. Its protein is CASSQPRTGGGNTGELFF.

The chain recombines TRBV25-1 with TRBJ2-7; possible D gene TRBD1, 6 bases. V dropped 5 bases and J dropped 2 bases, with 10 bases sitting between them. The CDR3 spans 13 residues. The germline V gene has CDR1 MGHDK and CDR2 SYGVNS. The CDR3 coding sequence is TGTGCCAGCAGTTTTGGGACACCCTACGAGCAGTACTTC. This translates into CASSFGTPYEQYF.

This clonotype appeared many times. The CDR3 sequence is CASSPDRYPYYGYTF. The DNA of the CDR3 is TGTGCCAGCAGTCCTGACAGGTACCCCTACTATGGCTACACCTTC. The chain combines TRBV7-9 with TRBJ1-2; TRBD1 is a possible D gene (6 bases). Trimming removed 6 bases from V and 3 bases from J, with 17 bases in between. This CDR3 contains 15 residues. Per germline, CDR1 SEHNR and CDR2 FQNEAQ (reference sequence). Full variable domain (remainder filled in from reference TRBV7-9 and TRBJ1-2): DTGVSQNPRHKITKRGQNVTFRCDPISEHNRLYWYRQTLGQGPEFLTYFQNEAQLEKSRLLSDRFSAERPKGSFSTLEIQRTEQGDSAMYLCASSPDRYPYYGYTFGSGTRLTVV.

V usage is TRBV7-8 and J usage is TRBJ2-3; no firm D call. Germline loops: CDR1 SGHVS, CDR2 FQNEAQ. The CDR3 sequence is 12 residues long. V lost 0 bases and J lost 6, with 4 bases in between. The CDR3 region is CASSLASDTQYF. CDR3 DNA sequence: TGTGCCAGCAGCTTAGCGTCGGATACGCAGTATTTT.

V is TRBV5-1 and J is TRBJ2-5, with D perhaps given as TRBD1 or TRBD2 (6 bases each). The CDR3 extends over 18 amino acids. Germline loops: CDR1 SGHRS, CDR2 YFSETQ. Trimming pared 0 bases from V and 5 bases from J, leaving 23 bases between. CDR3 nucleotides: TGCGCCAGCAGCTTGGCCTTGGGGGGCATACTCTTCGGGGAGACCCAGTACTTC. This translates into CASSLALGGILFGETQYF.

The chain employs TRBV5-8 and TRBJ1-2; no firm D call. Germline V gene sequence: CDR1 SGHTS, CDR2 YDEGEE. This CDR3 has 15 amino acids. The V end lost 0 bases, the J end lost 4 bases, and 13 bases lay between the germline ends. The CDR3 sequence is CASSLGTRLAYGYTF. Here the CDR3 DNA reads TGTGCCAGCAGCTTGGGGACTCGGCTGGCCTATGGCTACACCTTC. Full variable domain (missing parts from reference TRBV5-8 and TRBJ1-2): EAGVTQSPTHLIKTRGQQATLRCSPISGHTSVYWYQQALGLGLQFLLWYDEGEERNRGNFPPRFSGRQFPNYSSELNVNALELEDSALYLCASSLGTRLAYGYTFGSGTRLTVV.

This clonotype has just a few counts. The chain recombines TRBV27 with TRBJ1-2, with D possibly matching TRBD1 (5 bases). This CDR3 has 12 amino acids. Per the germline V gene, CDR1 is MNHEY and CDR2 is SMNVEV (reference sequence). V was cut by 6 bases and J by 4 bases, with 9 bases left in between. This chain's CDR3 is CASRSGGYGYTF. For the CDR3, the DNA is TGTGCCAGCAGGAGTGGGGGCTATGGCTACACCTTC.

The chain joins TRBV30 to TRBJ1-2, with a tentative D call TRBD1 (5 bases). The CDR3 is 13 amino acids. Germline-derived CDR1 and CDR2 are GTSNPN and SVGIG (reference sequence). V was shortened by 0 bases and J by 6 bases, with 11 bases between the two germline ends. CDR3 region: CAWSVGGIDGYTF. The CDR3 DNA reads as TGTGCCTGGAGTGTGGGGGGGATTGATGGCTACACCTTC.

The chain employs TRBV6-8 and TRBJ2-1, with TRBD2 matching over 13 bases. Germline CDR1 and CDR2: MNHGY and SAAAGT. The J segment lost 8 bases and the V segment lost 4 bases, leaving 5 bases of the junction unmatched. The CDR3 has 15 residues. The CDR3 DNA sequence: TGTGCCAGCAGTTGGGGACTAGCGGGGTTGGATGAGCAGTTCTTC. It yields the protein CASSWGLAGLDEQFF.

This clonotype has more than one count but fewer than ten. This sequence joins TRBV12-3 or TRBV12-4 and TRBJ2-5; 9 nucleotides line up with TRBD1. Trimming removed 1 base from V and 5 bases from J; junction bases left unmatched: 2. The CDR3 spans 14 residues. CDR3 residues: CASSLGTGEETQYF. CDR3 DNA sequence: TGTGCCAGCAGTTTAGGGACAGGGGAGGAGACCCAGTACTTC.

V usage is TRBV6-6 and J usage is TRBJ1-6, with D unclear. This CDR3 comprises 15 residues. Germline loops: CDR1 MNHNY, CDR2 SVGAGI (reference sequence). V was shortened by 2 bases and J by 6 bases, with 11 bases between the two germline ends. In DNA form, the CDR3 reads TGTGCCAGCAGTTACACCGGGATAGGTAATTCACCCCTCCACTTT. As protein: CASSYTGIGNSPLHF.

The chain recombines TRBV12-3 or TRBV12-4 with TRBJ1-2; D remains ambiguous. The CDR3 is 13 residues long. The ends were cut back, 7 bases at V and 0 bases at J, with 9 bases in the middle. Here the CDR3 reads CASTPGANYGYTF. The CDR3 DNA reads TGTGCCAGCACCCCAGGAGCTAACTATGGCTACACCTTC.